These 5 T cell receptor beta chains were sequenced from one sample in a study of OX40 agonist ivuxolimab in advanced cancers. TCRdb's table, derived via immunoSEQ multiplex PCR, lists solely in-frame clones and lacks some. Of under 85,000 clones in the sample, 85% were seen once. Sequenced material: CD4+ or CD8+ T cells sorted from blood, taken in a trial of the OX40 agonist ivuxolimab. The receptors were gathered from an adult with an advanced solid tumor such as melanoma, head and neck, liver or kidney cancer.

The gene calls are TRBV2 and TRBJ1-5, with D perhaps matching TRBD1 (5 bases). With 7 bases removed from V and 2 bases from J, the gap between germline ends came to 12 bases. Germline V CDR1 and CDR2: SNHLY, FYNNEI. The CDR3 is 14 residues long. DNA for the CDR3: TGTGCCAGCACCGGTAGGGGTGGCAATCAGCCCCAGCATTTT. It translates to CASTGRGGNQPQHF.

The chain links TRBV7-9 to TRBJ1-1, with D uncertain. CDR1 and CDR2 from the germline V gene are SEHNR and FQNEAQ (reference sequence). With 2 bases removed from V and 1 base from J, the gap between germline ends came to 11 bases. CDR3 length: 15 amino acids. This CDR3 reads CASSLRGLRNTEAFF. CDR3 nucleotides: TGTGCCAGCAGCTTACGAGGACTGAGGAACACTGAAGCTTTCTTT.

The chain is built from TRBV6-5 and TRBJ1-5; 7 nucleotides line up with TRBD1. CDR3 length: 14 amino acids. CDR1 MNHEY and CDR2 SVGAGI come from the germline V gene. The V gene end was trimmed by 2 bases and the J gene end by 5 bases; junction bases not matched to a gene: 3. The CDR3: CASSYPDRDQPQHF. DNA of the CDR3: TGTGCCAGCAGTTACCCCGACAGGGATCAGCCCCAGCATTTT.

The chain uses TRBV7-9 and TRBJ1-4, with a possible D match to TRBD1 (5 bases). Germline V gives CDR1 SEHNR, CDR2 FQNEAQ (reference sequence). CDR3 length: 16 amino acids. V lost 1 base, J lost 10 bases, and 19 bases lay in between. The CDR3 region is CASSLVTGAGLGKLFF. The CDR3 region has the DNA TGTGCCAGCAGCTTAGTGACCGGGGCAGGGTTGGGAAAACTGTTTTTT.

The V gene is TRBV6-5, the J gene TRBJ2-3, with TRBD2 identical over 12 bases. The ends lost 7 bases at V and 4 bases at J; junction bases unmatched: 6. Germline CDR1 MNHEY, CDR2 SVGAGI. The CDR3 sequence is 15 residues long. This CDR3 is CASTSTSGSADTQYF. The DNA for the CDR3 is TGTGCCAGCACCTCGACTAGCGGGAGTGCAGATACGCAGTATTTT.